The T cell receptor beta chain under discussion was sequenced for a study of PD-L1 blockade in urothelial cancer (dated by TCRdb to about 2017). Regarding the study in general: Every patient began therapy in the mid-2010s and was given atezolizumab 1,200 mg intravenously every 3 weeks. About 90% of the roughly 30 patients were identified as males with urothelial cancer of bladder origin, and a prior smoking history was reported by 18 of 29 patients. An ECOG performance status of 0 or 1 was recorded for the patients, and 0 to 3 prior chemotherapy regimens had been received by the patients. Blood samples were analyzed at two time points: 3 weeks after treatment start (second dose) and 6 weeks after treatment start. Blood samples gave median yields of about 150,000 T cells and 80,000 to 90,000 unique TCRs, along with a median clonality of around 0.08. An exploratory multi-omic analysis was conducted of the somatic, immune and clinical correlates of response to PD-L1 blockade with atezolizumab in urothelial cancer. TCR sequencing covered pretreatment tumor samples and matched, serially collected peripheral blood taken before and after atezolizumab treatment. Durable clinical benefit was defined as progression-free survival longer than 6 months, and TCR features were also tested against progression-free and overall survival. Whole exome sequencing and RNA sequencing of pretreatment tumors were performed alongside TCR sequencing in the same patients. Durable clinical benefit was achieved by nine patients and was not achieved by 20 patients. Pretreatment blood TCR-seq was available for about 27 patients, at least one posttreatment blood collection was obtained for around 24 patients, and tumor TCR-seq was available for around 24 patients.

Study-wide findings and limitations: Improved progression-free and overall survival was associated with having pretreatment peripheral blood TCR clonality below the median. Small sample size (n ≈ 28) and many exploratory analyses mean the results are intended to be hypothesis-generating. Patients with durable benefit showed greater expansion of tumor-associated TCR clones in peripheral blood 3 weeks after starting treatment (n of about 20, p = 0.022).

The time point label of this sample denotes: pretreatment peripheral blood. A total of 25 to 35 patients with locally advanced or metastatic urothelial carcinoma, treated at Memorial Sloan Kettering on a trial protocol, made up the cohort. Peripheral blood mononuclear cells were collected pretreatment and during treatment, at between 1 and 8 total time points per patient. The Qiagen DNeasy Blood extraction kit was used to purify genomic DNA from total PBMCs and tumor samples. PBMCs were collected pretreatment and during treatment, and were isolated and stored as previously described. This clone came up a few times. The antigen it binds to is not known. One base away there is no much larger clone; base qualities are not given. To estimate absolute template abundance from read counts, synthetic TCR analog templates were spiked into each PCR. TCRbeta CDR3 regions were amplified from genomic DNA with bias-controlled V and J gene primers using the immunoSEQ assay. Rearranged TCRbeta segments were sequenced at approximately 20X coverage. The original pipeline was this. Sequencing errors were corrected by clustering, and CDR3s were annotated against IMGT so that V, D and J genes could be assigned. Only productive TCRbeta rearrangements were used in downstream analyses, excluding out-of-frame or stop-codon sequences. Clonality was calculated as one minus the Shannon entropy normalized by the log of the number of unique productive sequences. Clones differing between time points or between blood and tumor were identified using Fisher's exact test with Benjamini-Hochberg correction, with an adjusted p below 0.01 applied as the threshold. The immuneACCESS repertoire file appears here via TCRdb, limited to in-frame rearrangements. These files lack a portion of the clones; in checked studies, under half of the deficit traces to unresolved V genes, and the cause of the others is not known. V and J calls plus clone size are reproduced from that table; the DNA served to infer D and trimming. The sample table records tens of thousands of clones; roughly four fifths of these occur just once. Over 1.5% of the sample is in the top ten clones.

The sequence came from a man in his sixties or seventies with urothelial cancer. This material consisted of PBMCs, taken around atezolizumab (anti-PD-L1) treatment.

The DNA reads as follows: TGTGCCAGCAGCGTAGGGGGAGGGGCCTACGAGCAGTACTTC. Its amino acids are CASSVGGGAYEQYF. The chain is made from TRBV9 and TRBJ2-7; the junction holds 7 bases that match TRBD2. CDR1 and CDR2 are drawn from the germline V gene: SGDLS, YYNGEE. Spanning cysteine to phenylalanine, the CDR3 consists of 14 amino acids. Here the CDR3 DNA is all that survives: 42 bases in frame from base 1. Germline trimming amounts to 0 bases on V and 2 bases on J, with 2 as the count of junction bases outside the gene matches.